A single sample gave rise to the 21 T cell receptor beta chains below, sequenced in a study of cytomegalovirus exposure and HLA in healthy donors. Both 60 Vbeta primers and 13 Jbeta primers went into the PCR. Here immunoSEQ multiplex PCR was the method, and the copy in TCRdb shows in-frame clones only, minus some. The sample consists of 200,000 to 250,000 clones, 75% to 85% of them appearing once. Sequencing used PBMCs. The origin of the receptors is a woman aged 40 to 50 in good health and CMV-seronegative.

The chain has TRBV6-1 and TRBJ2-7; 9 bases are shared with TRBD2. Germline V gene lookup returns CDR1 MNHNS and CDR2 SASEGT. The CDR3 contains 18 residues. The trim removed 1 base at V and 4 bases at J, leaving 14 bases unmatched. The CDR3 nucleotides read TGTGCCAGCAGTGAAGGCTTCAGGCTAGCGGGAATTAATTACGAGCAGTACTTC. It translates to CASSEGFRLAGINYEQYF.

The genes are TRBV6-1 and TRBJ2-3; 12 nucleotides line up with TRBD2. The CDR3 length is 17 residues. The trim removed 4 bases at V and 0 bases at J, leaving 5 bases unmatched. The germline V gene has CDR1 MNHNS and CDR2 SASEGT. CDR3 DNA sequence: TGTGCCAGCAGTGGAAGGACTAGCGGGACTAGCACAGATACGCAGTATTTT. This encodes CASSGRTSGTSTDTQYF.

V is TRBV5-5 and J is TRBJ2-1; D may be TRBD1 (5 bases). V gave up 4 bases and J gave up 5 bases, with 13 bases separating them. Per the germline V gene, CDR1 is SGHKS and CDR2 is YYEKEE (reference sequence). There are 14 residues in the CDR3. The CDR3 bases are TGTGCCAGCAGCCTCGTGAGACAGCACAATGAGCAGTTCTTC. As protein: CASSLVRQHNEQFF.

This clone was detected once. The chain combines TRBV7-2 with TRBJ2-2; 7 bases line up with TRBD2. CDR3 length: 15 amino acids. V trimming: 7 bases; J trimming: 4 bases; junction bases outside the gene matches: 9. Germline loops: CDR1 SGHTA, CDR2 FQGNSA. The chain's CDR3 is CASIKWGEGTGELFF. CDR3 in DNA: TGTGCCAGCATCAAATGGGGGGAGGGCACCGGGGAGCTGTTTTTT.

This clone has just a few counts. The chain uses TRBV30 and TRBJ1-1, with a weak D call TRBD1 (6 bases). Germline CDR1 GTSNPN, CDR2 SVGIG (reference sequence). V lost 0 bases to trimming and J lost 6 bases, with 17 bases between them. This CDR3 is 15 amino acids long. The CDR3, as DNA: TGTGCCTGGAGTGTAGATCCCAGGGGCCAAGCTGAAGCTTTCTTT. Its protein is CAWSVDPRGQAEAFF.

The DNA of the CDR3 is TGTGCCAGCAGCTTAACAGGTGTCAACTATGGCTACACCTTC. Residues: CASSLTGVNYGYTF. The V gene is TRBV11-2, the J gene TRBJ1-2; a possible D gene is TRBD1 (5 bases). The CDR3 is made up of 14 amino acids. Trimming took 2 bases from V and 2 from J, leaving 9 bases between them. Germline CDR1 SGHAT, CDR2 FQNNGV.

V gene TRBV7-9 combines with J gene TRBJ2-5; perhaps TRBD2 as D (6 bases). V lost 2 bases and J 7 bases, leaving 14 bases between the germline ends. Germline V gene lookup returns CDR1 SEHNR and CDR2 FQNEAQ (reference sequence). The CDR3 contains 14 residues. This CDR3 is CASSLSRRAATQYF. As DNA, the CDR3 is TGTGCCAGCAGCTTATCTCGGAGGGCAGCGACCCAGTACTTC.

The gene calls are TRBV15 and TRBJ2-7, with 10 bases fitting TRBD1. After removal of 1 base from V and 2 bases from J, the junction contained 2 bases not matched to a gene. CDR3 length: 15 residues. The germline V gene has CDR1 LNHNV and CDR2 YYDKDF (reference sequence). CDR3 coding DNA: TGTGCCACCAGCAGAGGGGGACAGGGGACCTACGAGCAGTACTTC. Its protein is CATSRGGQGTYEQYF.

The count of this clone is one. This sequence joins TRBV30 and TRBJ1-2, with a weak D call TRBD1 (6 bases). V was cut by 3 bases and J by 1 base, with 15 bases left in between. Germline values: CDR1 GTSNPN, CDR2 SVGIG (reference sequence). The CDR3 covers 15 residues. CDR3 sequence reads: CAWRPDRILNYGYTF. CDR3 in DNA: TGTGCCTGGAGGCCCGACAGGATTCTTAACTATGGCTACACCTTC.

CDR3 sequence (DNA): TGTGCCTGGAACGCACAGGGGGTCACTGAAGCTTTCTTT. Its translation is CAWNAQGVTEAFF. This chain uses TRBV30 with TRBJ1-1, with 8 bases fitting TRBD1. The V gene end was trimmed by 4 bases and the J gene end by 4 bases; junction bases not matched to a gene: 5. CDR3 length: 13 residues. The germline CDR1 and CDR2 sequences are GTSNPN and SVGIG (reference sequence). The full variable domain, its missing parts supplied by reference TRBV30 and TRBJ1-1, is SQTIHQWPATLVQPVGSPLSLECTVEGTSNPNLYWYRQAAGRGLQLLFYSVGIGQISSEVPQNLSASRPQDRQFILSSKKLLLSDSGFYLCAWNAQGVTEAFFGQGTRLTVV.

The chain carries TRBV27 and TRBJ2-1; 14 bases agree with TRBD2. The CDR3 sequence is 23 residues long. Germline lookup yields CDR1 MNHEY and CDR2 SMNVEV (reference sequence). Trimming took 5 bases from V and 3 from J; bases not matched to a gene: 24. The CDR3 DNA sequence: TGTGCCAGCAGTCGATCCCCTCGACTAGCGGGAGGGCTAATTCCCCAGATCTACAATGAGCAGTTCTTC. As protein: CASSRSPRLAGGLIPQIYNEQFF.

The chain is built from TRBV5-1 and TRBJ2-7, with D possibly being TRBD2 (5 bases). This CDR3 has 15 residues. V was shortened by 0 bases and J by 1 base, with 11 bases between the two germline ends. In germline, CDR1 is SGHRS, CDR2 YFSETQ. The CDR3 region has the DNA TGCGCCAGCAGCTTGGACCGAGGGTTTTCCTACGAGCAGTACTTC. This translates into CASSLDRGFSYEQYF.

The J gene is TRBJ1-5, the V gene TRBV15; a possible D gene is TRBD1 (5 bases). Germline V gene data show CDR1 as LNHNV and CDR2 as YYDKDF (reference sequence). The CDR3 is made up of 14 amino acids. Trimming stripped 1 base from V and 6 bases from J, with 10 bases between. The CDR3 DNA follows: TGTGCCACCAGCAGAGGGGGGGGGTTTCAGCCCCAGCATTTT. This encodes CATSRGGGFQPQHF.

This rearrangement joins TRBV2 to TRBJ2-3; perhaps TRBD2 as D (5 bases). Per the germline V gene, CDR1 is SNHLY and CDR2 is FYNNEI. The CDR3 covers 15 residues. Trimming pared 4 bases from V and 1 base from J, leaving 12 bases between. DNA of the CDR3: TGTGCCAGCAGTGGTCTAGCTTCGCGCACAGATACGCAGTATTTT. This gives the protein CASSGLASRTDTQYF.

The genes are TRBV30 and TRBJ1-1; D gene uncertain. Germline CDR1 and CDR2: GTSNPN and SVGIG (reference sequence). The ends were cut back, 1 base at V and 7 bases at J, with 16 bases in the middle. This CDR3 comprises 14 residues. CDR3 sequence reads: CAWSDLAGPFEAFF. The CDR3, as DNA: TGTGCCTGGAGTGATCTGGCAGGCCCTTTTGAAGCTTTCTTT. The full variable domain, completed using reference TRBV30 and TRBJ1-1, is SQTIHQWPATLVQPVGSPLSLECTVEGTSNPNLYWYRQAAGRGLQLLFYSVGIGQISSEVPQNLSASRPQDRQFILSSKKLLLSDSGFYLCAWSDLAGPFEAFFGQGTRLTVV.

As regards this clone: Sequence at one end of the junction differs from germline and may be a read error. The chain employs TRBV5-1 and TRBJ2-7; D not resolved. The CDR3 consists of 12 residues. Germline CDR1 is SGHRS and CDR2 is YFSETQ. The CDR3 loop reads CASSLNRYGQYF. CDR3 DNA sequence: TGCGCCAGCAGCCTCAATAGATACGGGCAGTACTTC.

The chain uses TRBV10-2 and TRBJ1-5; D is unresolved. Trimming cost V 3 bases and J 0 bases, with 9 bases left between them. The CDR3 is 15 amino acids. Germline CDR1 is WSHSY and CDR2 is SAAADI. The CDR3 sequence is CASSEWRYSNQPQHF. In DNA form, the CDR3 reads TGCGCCAGCAGTGAATGGAGATATAGCAATCAGCCCCAGCATTTT.

The chain combines TRBV5-1 with TRBJ2-5, with D maybe TRBD1 (5 bases). The J call could be wrong; TRBJ2-7 is a better fit for the DNA end. The CDR3 covers 15 residues. Germline CDR1 and CDR2: SGHRS and YFSETQ. The CDR3 DNA reads as TGCGCCAGCAGCCCTTCTCCGACAGTTACCTACGAGCAGTACTTC. It is translated as CASSPSPTVTYEQYF.

This chain uses TRBV5-5 with TRBJ1-3; the match to TRBD1 covers 9 bases. CDR3 length equals 16 residues. J gave up 6 bases and V 4 bases, and 11 bases lay outside the gene matches. Germline CDR1 and CDR2: SGHKS and YYEKEE (reference sequence). CDR3 sequence reads: CASSVVTGGSENTIYF. Written as DNA, the CDR3 is TGTGCCAGCAGCGTTGTCACAGGGGGCTCAGAAAACACCATATATTTT.

The CDR3 spells CASSATLYRGGYGYTF. The CDR3 DNA reads as TGTGCCAGCAGCGCAACTCTATATCGGGGAGGCTATGGCTACACCTTC. The chain employs TRBV9 and TRBJ1-2; D gene unclear. The CDR3 sequence is 16 residues long. Germline V gene lookup returns CDR1 SGDLS and CDR2 YYNGEE. V was shortened by 3 bases and J by 4 bases, with 19 bases between the two germline ends.

The rearrangement uses TRBV18 and TRBJ2-7; 9 positions agree with TRBD2. The CDR3 runs 15 residues. The ends lost 6 bases at V and 2 bases at J; junction bases unmatched: 8. The germline V gene has CDR1 KGHSH and CDR2 LQKENI. CDR3 DNA: TGTGCCAGCTCCCTGGGGCTAGCGGGAACCTACGAGCAGTACTTC. Translation: CASSLGLAGTYEQYF.